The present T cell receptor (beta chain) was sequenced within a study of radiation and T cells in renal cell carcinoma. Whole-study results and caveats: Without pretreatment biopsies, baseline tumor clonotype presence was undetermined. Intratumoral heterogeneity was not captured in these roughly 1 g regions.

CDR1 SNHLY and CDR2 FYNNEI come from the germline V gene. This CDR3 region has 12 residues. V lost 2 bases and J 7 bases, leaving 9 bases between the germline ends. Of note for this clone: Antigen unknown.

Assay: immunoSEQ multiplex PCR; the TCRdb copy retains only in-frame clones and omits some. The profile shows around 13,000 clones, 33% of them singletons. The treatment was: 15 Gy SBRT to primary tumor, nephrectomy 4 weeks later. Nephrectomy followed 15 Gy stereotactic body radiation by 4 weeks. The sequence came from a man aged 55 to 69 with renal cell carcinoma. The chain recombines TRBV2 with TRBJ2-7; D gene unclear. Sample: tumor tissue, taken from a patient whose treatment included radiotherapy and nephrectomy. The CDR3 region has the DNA TGTGCCAGCAGTGAATCGGAGACTGAGCAGTACTTC. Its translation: CASSESETEQYF.